Following are 31 T cell receptor beta chains from one sample sequenced in a study of T cells in Graves' hyperthyroidism and ophthalmopathy. Researchers amplified the TCR beta CDR3 regions from RNA transcripts. A first-round RT-PCR of the TCR CDR3 used the HTBI primer set. TCRdb independently ran MiXCR on the multiplex PCR reads; one entry per CDR3 protein. Counted here are about 700,000 distinct CDR3 sequences, less than 15% occurring once; the ten biggest clones make up 10%. The sequencing input was blood. These receptors were collected from a woman under 30 with Graves' hyperthyroidism.

This clonotype was observed many times. The J gene is TRBJ1-4, the V gene TRBV4-2; D is ambiguous. The CDR3 runs to 15 residues. The V end was cut by 2 bases, the J end by 5 bases, with 12 bases between. From germline, CDR1 is LGHNA and CDR2 YNFKEQ. CDR3 sequence reads: CASSQSRRSNEKLFF. The CDR3 DNA is TGTGCCAGCAGCCAATCTCGAAGGAGCAATGAAAAACTGTTTTTT.

As for this clonotype: This may stem from a read error, because a much larger clone lies one nucleotide away. The chain has TRBV24-1 and TRBJ2-2; D unclear. Germline CDR1 and CDR2: KGHDR and SFDVKD. This CDR3 is built from 18 residues. Trimming took 6 bases from V and 1 from J, leaving 20 bases between them. In DNA form, the CDR3 reads TGTGCCACCAGTAATAGAGTTATCCGCGGAAAGAACACCGGGGAGCTGTTTTTT. Protein product: CATSNRVIRGKNTGELFF.

V is TRBV2 and J is TRBJ2-7, with 9 bases aligning to TRBD2. In germline, CDR1 is SNHLY, CDR2 FYNNEI. V lost 8 bases, J lost 6 bases, and 17 bases stayed unmatched. This CDR3 is 16 amino acids long. CDR3 sequence reads: CASEQSSGMGSIEQYF. CDR3 sequence (DNA): TGTGCCAGCGAGCAGTCTAGCGGGATGGGGTCGATCGAGCAGTACTTC.

This clonotype appeared many times. The chain couples TRBV6-6 to TRBJ1-2, with 8 nucleotides matching TRBD1. J was trimmed by 8 bases and V by 0 bases; bases with no gene match: 2. The CDR3 loop spans 13 amino acids. Germline CDR1 reads MNHNY; CDR2 reads SVGAGI (reference sequence). For the CDR3, the DNA is TGTGCCAGCAGTTACTCGACAGGGGAGGGCTACACCTTC. This sequence encodes CASSYSTGEGYTF.

The V gene is TRBV25-1, the J gene TRBJ2-7, with 8 nucleotides matching TRBD1. The junction had 1 base not matched to a gene; V was cut back by 3 bases and J by 6 bases. The germline CDR1 and CDR2 sequences are MGHDK and SYGVNS. CDR3 length equals 12 residues. The CDR3: CASSDDRGEQYF. In DNA, the CDR3 is TGTGCCAGCAGTGATGACAGGGGCGAGCAGTACTTC.

V gene TRBV29-1 combines with J gene TRBJ1-1; D unclear. The CDR3 loop spans 10 amino acids. V was trimmed by 4 bases and J by 3 bases, leaving 3 bases between them. CDR1 and CDR2 (germline): SQVTM, ANQGSEA. Here the CDR3 DNA reads TGCAGCGTTGTTCACACTGAAGCTTTCTTT. Encoded protein: CSVVHTEAFF.

The chain uses TRBV2 and TRBJ1-5, with D unclear. Trimming removed 10 bases at V and 5 bases at J, with 12 bases between. The length of the CDR3 is 12 residues. The germline CDR1 and CDR2 sequences are SNHLY and FYNNEI. The CDR3 nucleotides are TGTGCCACGCGCGGCAGCGATCAGCCCCAGCATTTT. The encoded protein is CATRGSDQPQHF.

The chain recombines TRBV29-1 with TRBJ1-2, with D possibly being TRBD1 (6 bases). The V gene lost 4 bases and the J gene lost 8 bases, with 26 bases spanning the gap. CDR1 and CDR2 from the germline V gene are SQVTM and ANQGSEA. CDR3 length: 16 residues. DNA of the CDR3: TGCAGCGTTGGAGGGGGGGGCACCCCCTTCTCTGGAGGCTACACCTTC. Its protein is CSVGGGGTPFSGGYTF.

The sample holds a few counts of this clonotype. The V gene is TRBV12-3 or TRBV12-4, the J gene TRBJ1-4; D perhaps matches TRBD1 (6 bases). Trimming shortened V by 6 bases and J by 8 bases, and 13 bases separated the two germline ends. This CDR3 is built from 13 residues. This CDR3 reads CASRQGGWEKLFF. The CDR3 nucleotides are TGTGCCAGCAGACAGGGAGGTTGGGAAAAACTGTTTTTT.

This clonotype was observed many times. CDR3 bases: TGCAGTGCTCCCCAGGCTAGCGGGAGCTACGAGCAGTACTTC. Amino acids: CSAPQASGSYEQYF. The rearrangement links TRBV20-1 to TRBJ2-7; 10 bases line up with TRBD2. In germline, CDR1 is DFQATT, CDR2 SNEGSKA (reference sequence). The CDR3 sequence is 14 residues long. V was clipped by 5 bases and J by 3 bases; unmatched bases: 7.

The chain links TRBV7-6 to TRBJ2-2, with a tentative D call TRBD2 (5 bases). The germline gives CDR1 SGHVS, CDR2 FNYEAQ. Trimming removed 0 bases at V and 3 bases at J, with 14 bases between. The length of the CDR3 is 17 residues. The CDR3 sequence: CASSLAPSEVYTGELFF. As DNA, the CDR3 is TGTGCCAGCAGCTTAGCGCCCTCGGAGGTTTACACCGGGGAGCTGTTTTTT.

This clonotype has at least ten counts. This chain's CDR3 is CSVEGVGGGTGELFF. CDR3 nucleotide sequence: TGCAGCGTTGAAGGAGTAGGGGGTGGGACCGGGGAGCTGTTTTTT. The rearrangement uses TRBV29-1 and TRBJ2-2; D is perhaps TRBD1 (6 bases). Trimming pared 1 base from V and 5 bases from J, leaving 14 bases between. The V gene's germline CDR1 is SQVTM and CDR2 ANQGSEA. The CDR3 extends over 15 amino acids.

This clonotype was recorded at least ten times. The chain combines TRBV30 with TRBJ2-1; D remains unclear. The V end was cut by 0 bases, the J end by 6 bases, with 15 bases between. CDR1 and CDR2 from the germline V gene are GTSNPN and SVGIG (reference sequence). This CDR3 has 15 residues. The DNA of the CDR3 is TGTGCCTGGAGTGTAGGTGGGCTTCCGGGCAATGAGCAGTTCTTC. Amino acid sequence: CAWSVGGLPGNEQFF.

This clonotype has only a few counts. V is TRBV12-3 or TRBV12-4 and J is TRBJ2-3; the D gene is possibly TRBD2 (6 bases). The CDR3 covers 14 residues. Trimming pared 3 bases from V and 5 bases from J, leaving 12 bases between. The CDR3 region is CASSLRGLRDTQYF. The CDR3 nucleotides read TGTGCCAGCAGTTTGAGAGGACTACGAGATACGCAGTATTTT.

This clonotype turned up a few times. This chain links TRBV10-3 with TRBJ2-2, with TRBD2 matching over 14 bases. CDR1 is ENHRY, CDR2 SYGVKD, per germline. CDR3 length equals 21 residues. V lost 10 bases and J lost 5; bases outside the gene matches: 24. The CDR3 DNA reads as TGTGCCAGCCAGAGAGGACAGAGCTTGGGACTAGCGGGAGTGAGGACCGGGGAGCTGTTTTTT. Its protein is CASQRGQSLGLAGVRTGELFF.

This clonotype was recorded at least ten times. This chain links TRBV14 with TRBJ2-2; 8 bases match TRBD2. CDR3 length: 15 residues. Losses at the gene ends were 4 bases for V and 6 bases for J; bases not matched to a gene: 7. Per the germline V gene, CDR1 is SGHDN and CDR2 is FVKESK. This CDR3 is CASSPWTSSPGELFF. The CDR3 DNA follows: TGTGCCAGCAGCCCTTGGACTAGCTCTCCCGGGGAGCTGTTTTTT.

This clonotype was recorded many times. The chain carries TRBV7-9 and TRBJ2-7; 12 bases are shared with TRBD2. CDR1 SEHNR and CDR2 FQNEAQ come from the germline V gene (reference sequence). The CDR3 length is 15 residues. J was trimmed by 4 bases and V by 6 bases; bases with no gene match: 7. CDR3 sequence: CASSLTSGSLYEQYF. In DNA, the CDR3 is TGTGCCAGCAGTTTGACTAGCGGGAGCTTATACGAGCAGTACTTC.

This clonotype was recorded many times. The V gene is TRBV20-1, the J gene TRBJ2-7, with D tentatively TRBD1 or TRBD2 (5 bases each). Germline V gene lookup returns CDR1 DFQATT and CDR2 SNEGSKA (reference sequence). The CDR3 covers 13 residues. V lost 6 bases, J lost 7 bases, and 19 bases lay in between. For the CDR3, the DNA is TGCAGTGCGGGGATCCCGGGGCTGGGGGAGCAGTACTTC. Amino acids: CSAGIPGLGEQYF.

The chain recombines TRBV4-3 with TRBJ1-2; no firm D call. Looked up from germline, CDR1 is LGHNA and CDR2 is YSLEER. V lost 0 bases and J 4 bases, leaving 12 bases between the germline ends. There are 15 residues in the CDR3. CDR3 DNA sequence: TGCGCCAGCAGCCAAGATACACCGGGCTCCTATGGCTACACCTTC. Its translation: CASSQDTPGSYGYTF.

This clonotype was counted at least ten times. The V and J genes are TRBV11-2 and TRBJ2-5, with 9 positions matching TRBD2. The V gene end was trimmed by 5 bases and the J gene end by 5 bases; junction bases not matched to a gene: 12. CDR3 size: 16 residues. Looked up from germline, CDR1 is SGHAT and CDR2 is FQNNGV. The chain's CDR3 is CASSTFGAGGMETQYF. In nucleotides, the CDR3 is TGTGCCAGCAGCACCTTTGGAGCGGGAGGAATGGAGACCCAGTACTTC. Full variable domain (outside the CDR3, taken from reference TRBV11-2 and TRBJ2-5): EAGVAQSPRYKIIEKRQSVAFWCNPISGHATLYWYQQILGQGPKLLIQFQNNGVVDDSQLPKDRFSAERLKGVDSTLKIQPAKLEDSAVYLCASSTFGAGGMETQYFGPGTRLLVL.

V usage is TRBV15 and J usage is TRBJ1-2; no reliable D call. This CDR3 is 14 amino acids long. Looked up from germline, CDR1 is LNHNV and CDR2 is YYDKDF (reference sequence). Trimming stripped 0 bases from V and 3 bases from J, with 8 bases between. CDR3 bases: TGTGCCACCAGCAGAGATCTGTGGGACTATGGCTACACCTTC. This sequence encodes CATSRDLWDYGYTF.

The chain employs TRBV4-1 and TRBJ2-2, with D possibly being TRBD1 (6 bases). CDR1 is MGHRA and CDR2 is YSYEKL in the germline V gene. The CDR3 contains 14 residues. V lost 0 bases to trimming and J lost 10 bases, with 12 bases between them. The CDR3 bases are TGCGCCAGCAGCCAAGATCCGGCAGGGGTGGAGCTGTTTTTT. It translates to CASSQDPAGVELFF.

The V and J genes are TRBV19 and TRBJ1-1; D might be TRBD1 (5 bases). Per germline, CDR1 LNHDA and CDR2 SQIVND (reference sequence). Trimming stripped 6 bases from V and 0 bases from J, with 17 bases between. This CDR3 has 16 residues. This chain's CDR3 is CASRGLTAHMNTEAFF. The CDR3 DNA is TGTGCCAGTAGGGGGTTGACAGCACACATGAACACTGAAGCTTTCTTT. The complete variable domain, with remaining parts taken from reference TRBV19 and TRBJ1-1, reads DGGITQSPKYLFRKEGQNVTLSCEQNLNHDAMYWYRQDPGQGLRLIYYSQIVNDFQKGDIAEGYSVSREKKESFPLTVTSAQKNPTAFYLCASRGLTAHMNTEAFFGQGTRLTVV.

This clonotype was detected ten times or more. The rearrangement links TRBV30 to TRBJ2-2; possible D gene TRBD2, 5 bases. The germline V gene has CDR1 GTSNPN and CDR2 SVGIG (reference sequence). Between the trimmed V and J ends, which lost 3 bases and 5 bases, there was a span of 16 bases. The CDR3 spans 15 residues. The DNA of the CDR3 is TGTGCCTGGAGCCGATTGGGGAGTCGGACCGGGGAGCTGTTTTTT. Protein: CAWSRLGSRTGELFF.

In its sample, this clonotype was seen many times. The rearrangement joins TRBV12-3 or TRBV12-4 to TRBJ2-1; 13 bases fit TRBD2. Trimming at V came to 6 bases and at J to 4 bases, leaving 9 bases not matched to a gene. The CDR3 consists of 17 residues. CDR3 nucleotides: TGTGCCAGCAGCACCGGGACTAGCGGGAAACCATACAATGAGCAGTTCTTC. Amino acids: CASSTGTSGKPYNEQFF.

This clonotype has a count of ten or more. The rearrangement joins TRBV6-2 or TRBV6-3 to TRBJ2-5; TRBD2 aligns across 9 bases. The CDR3 is 17 residues long. Trimming took 4 bases from V and 2 from J; bases not matched to a gene: 11. Looked up from germline, CDR1 is MNHEY and CDR2 is SVGEGT. The CDR3 loop is CASSLGVLAGTQETQYF. The CDR3 nucleotides read TGTGCCAGCAGTTTAGGGGTACTAGCGGGCACGCAAGAGACCCAGTACTTC.

This clonotype occurred many times. The rearrangement links TRBV28 to TRBJ1-2, with 8 positions matching TRBD1. From germline, CDR1 is MDHEN and CDR2 SYDVKM. The CDR3 totals 14 residues. J was trimmed by 4 bases and V by 6 bases; bases with no gene match: 7. Written as DNA, the CDR3 is TGTGCCAGCAGAACAGGGGGGGGACCCTATGGCTACACCTTC. Encoded protein: CASRTGGGPYGYTF.

This clonotype was found a few times. The V and J genes are TRBV27 and TRBJ2-7, with 13 bases that match TRBD2. V was clipped by 3 bases and J by 2 bases; unmatched bases: 4. Germline V gene lookup returns CDR1 MNHEY and CDR2 SMNVEV (reference sequence). CDR3 length: 16 amino acids. The CDR3 loop is CASSLGTSGETYEQYF. The CDR3 nucleotides are TGTGCCAGCAGTTTGGGGACTAGCGGGGAAACCTACGAGCAGTACTTC.

This clonotype was found a few times. The rearrangement uses TRBV27 and TRBJ2-2; 7 nucleotides align to TRBD1. The V and J ends lost 6 bases and 2 bases, in that order; junction bases with no gene match: 6. The CDR3 sequence is 15 residues long. Germline V gene lookup returns CDR1 MNHEY and CDR2 SMNVEV (reference sequence). DNA for the CDR3: TGTGCCAGCAGCCGCACAGGGGAAAACACCGGGGAGCTGTTTTTT. It encodes CASSRTGENTGELFF.

In regard to this clonotype: The junction differs from germline at one of its ends, possibly a read error. This sequence joins TRBV6-6 and TRBJ2-3; D remains ambiguous. From germline, CDR1 is MNHNY and CDR2 SVGAGI (reference sequence). This CDR3 comprises 11 residues. CDR3 DNA: TGTGCCAGCAGTAACTCGGCTACGCAGTATTTT. This encodes CASSNSATQYF.

CDR3 nucleotide sequence: TGTGCCAGCAGTTTACCGGAGATAACCTCTAGCACCGGGGAGCTGTTTTTT. It encodes CASSLPEITSSTGELFF. The rearrangement joins TRBV28 to TRBJ2-2; no reliable D call. Trimming cost V 2 bases and J 4 bases, with 17 bases left between them. The germline CDR1 and CDR2 sequences are MDHEN and SYDVKM. The CDR3 totals 17 residues. The full variable domain, completed using reference TRBV28 and TRBJ2-2, is DVKVTQSSRYLVKRTGEKVFLECVQDMDHENMFWYRQDPGLGLRLIYFSYDVKMKEKGDIPEGYSVSREKKERFSLILESASTNQTSMYLCASSLPEITSSTGELFFGEGSRLTVL.